Included here is one T cell receptor (beta chain) sequence, with context. The antigen is undetermined. Germline assignment: CDR1 SGHNT and CDR2 YYREEE (reference sequence). With 3 bases clipped from V and 4 bases from J, the junction kept 4 bases outside the gene matches. CDR3 length: 14 residues. This sample was included in a study of cytomegalovirus exposure and HLA in healthy donors. The PCR used 60 Vbeta and 13 Jbeta primers. TCRdb's table, derived via immunoSEQ multiplex PCR, lists solely in-frame clones and lacks some. This table lists 100,000 to 150,000 clones. Study observations and caveats: TCR beta V- and J-gene trimming was later associated with a missense DCLRE1C variant. The study designated roughly 150 TCR beta chains cytomegalovirus-associated. From TCR beta sequences, most subjects' HLA-A and HLA-B alleles were reportedly predicted accurately. Most of the TCR beta V segments (in an earlier analysis) were productive either about 87% or about 30% of the time.

Sequenced sample: PBMCs. This sequence joins TRBV5-4 and TRBJ2-1; 7 bases agree with TRBD1. The source of this sequence is a woman in her thirties or forties in good health and CMV-seronegative. As DNA, the CDR3 is TGTGCCAGCAGCTCCGACAGGGCGTACAATGAGCAGTTCTTC. Amino acids: CASSSDRAYNEQFF.